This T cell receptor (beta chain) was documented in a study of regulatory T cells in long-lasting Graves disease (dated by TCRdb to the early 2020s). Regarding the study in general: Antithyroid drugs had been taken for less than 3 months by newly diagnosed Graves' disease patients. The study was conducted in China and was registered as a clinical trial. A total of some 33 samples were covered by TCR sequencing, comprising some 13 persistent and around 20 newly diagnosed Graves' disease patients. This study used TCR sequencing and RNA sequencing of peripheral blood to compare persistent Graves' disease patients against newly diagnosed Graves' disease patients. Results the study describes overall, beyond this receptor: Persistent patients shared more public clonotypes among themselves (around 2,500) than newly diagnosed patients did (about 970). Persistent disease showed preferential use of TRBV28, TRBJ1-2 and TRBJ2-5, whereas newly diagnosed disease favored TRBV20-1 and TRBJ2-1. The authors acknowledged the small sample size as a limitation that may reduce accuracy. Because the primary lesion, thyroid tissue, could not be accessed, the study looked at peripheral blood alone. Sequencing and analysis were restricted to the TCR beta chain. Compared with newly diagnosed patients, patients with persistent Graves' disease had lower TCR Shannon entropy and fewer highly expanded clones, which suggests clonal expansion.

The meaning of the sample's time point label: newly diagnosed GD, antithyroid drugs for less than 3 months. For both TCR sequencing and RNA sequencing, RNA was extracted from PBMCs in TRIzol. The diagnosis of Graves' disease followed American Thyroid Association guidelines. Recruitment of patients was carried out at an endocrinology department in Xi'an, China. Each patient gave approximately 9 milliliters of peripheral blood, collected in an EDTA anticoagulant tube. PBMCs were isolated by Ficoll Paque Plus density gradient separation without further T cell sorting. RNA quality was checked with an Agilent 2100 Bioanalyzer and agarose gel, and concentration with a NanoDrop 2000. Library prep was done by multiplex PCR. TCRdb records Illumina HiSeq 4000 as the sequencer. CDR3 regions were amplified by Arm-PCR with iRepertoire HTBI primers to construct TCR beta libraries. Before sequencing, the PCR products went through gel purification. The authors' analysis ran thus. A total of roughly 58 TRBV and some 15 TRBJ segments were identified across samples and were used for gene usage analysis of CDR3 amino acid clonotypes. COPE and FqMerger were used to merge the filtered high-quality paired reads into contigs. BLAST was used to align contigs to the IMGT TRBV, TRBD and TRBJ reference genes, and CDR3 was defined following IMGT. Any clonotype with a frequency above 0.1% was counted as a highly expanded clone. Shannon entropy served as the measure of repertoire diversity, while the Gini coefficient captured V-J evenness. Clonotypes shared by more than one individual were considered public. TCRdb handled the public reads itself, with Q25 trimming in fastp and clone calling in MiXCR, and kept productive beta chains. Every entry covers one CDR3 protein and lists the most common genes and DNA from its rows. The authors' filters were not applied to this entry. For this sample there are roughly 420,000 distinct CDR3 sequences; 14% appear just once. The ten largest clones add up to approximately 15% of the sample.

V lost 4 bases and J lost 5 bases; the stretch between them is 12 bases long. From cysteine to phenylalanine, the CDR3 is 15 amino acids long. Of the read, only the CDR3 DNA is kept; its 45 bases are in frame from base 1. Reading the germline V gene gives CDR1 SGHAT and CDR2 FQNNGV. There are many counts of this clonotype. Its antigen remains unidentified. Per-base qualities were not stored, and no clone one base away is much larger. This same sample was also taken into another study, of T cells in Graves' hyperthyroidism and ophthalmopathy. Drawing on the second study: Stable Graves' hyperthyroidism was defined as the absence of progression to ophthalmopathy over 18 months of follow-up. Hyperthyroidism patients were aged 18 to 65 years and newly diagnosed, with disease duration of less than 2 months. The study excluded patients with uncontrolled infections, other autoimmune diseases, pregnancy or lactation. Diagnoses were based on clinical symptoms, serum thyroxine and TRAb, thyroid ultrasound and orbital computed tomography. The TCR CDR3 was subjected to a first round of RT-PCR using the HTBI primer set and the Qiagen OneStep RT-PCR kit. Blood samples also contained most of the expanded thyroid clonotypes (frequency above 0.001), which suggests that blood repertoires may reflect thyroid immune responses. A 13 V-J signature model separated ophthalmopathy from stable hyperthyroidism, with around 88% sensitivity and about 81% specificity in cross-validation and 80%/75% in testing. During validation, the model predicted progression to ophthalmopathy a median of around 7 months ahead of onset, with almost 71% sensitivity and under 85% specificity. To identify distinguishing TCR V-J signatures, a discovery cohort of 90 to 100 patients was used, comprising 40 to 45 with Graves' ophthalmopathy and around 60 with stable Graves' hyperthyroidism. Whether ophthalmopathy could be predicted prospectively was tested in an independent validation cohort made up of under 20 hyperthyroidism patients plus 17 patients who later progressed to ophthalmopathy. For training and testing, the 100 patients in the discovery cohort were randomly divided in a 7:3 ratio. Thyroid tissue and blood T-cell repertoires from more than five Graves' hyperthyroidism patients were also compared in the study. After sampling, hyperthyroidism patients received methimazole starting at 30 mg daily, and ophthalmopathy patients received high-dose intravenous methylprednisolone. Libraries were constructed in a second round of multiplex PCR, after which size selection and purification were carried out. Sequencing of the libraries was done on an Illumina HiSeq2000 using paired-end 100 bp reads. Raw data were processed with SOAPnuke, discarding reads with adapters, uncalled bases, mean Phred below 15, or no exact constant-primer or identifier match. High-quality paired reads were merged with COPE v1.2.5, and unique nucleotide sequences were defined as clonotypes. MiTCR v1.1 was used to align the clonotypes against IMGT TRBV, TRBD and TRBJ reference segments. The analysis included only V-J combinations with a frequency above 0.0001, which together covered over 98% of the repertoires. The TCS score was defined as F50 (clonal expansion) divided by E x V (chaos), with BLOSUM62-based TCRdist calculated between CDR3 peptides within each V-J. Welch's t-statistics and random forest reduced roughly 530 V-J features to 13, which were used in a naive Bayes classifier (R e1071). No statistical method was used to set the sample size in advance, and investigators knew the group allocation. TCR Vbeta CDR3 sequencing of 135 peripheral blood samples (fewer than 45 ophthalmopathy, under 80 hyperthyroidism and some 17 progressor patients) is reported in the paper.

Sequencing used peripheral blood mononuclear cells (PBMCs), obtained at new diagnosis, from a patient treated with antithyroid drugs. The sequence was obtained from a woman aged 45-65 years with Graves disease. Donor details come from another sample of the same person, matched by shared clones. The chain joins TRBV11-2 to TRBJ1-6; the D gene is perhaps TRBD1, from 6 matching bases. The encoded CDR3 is CASSSYRDNNSPLHF. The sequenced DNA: TGTGCCAGCAGCTCGTACAGGGATAATAATTCACCCCTCCACTTT.